This T cell receptor (beta chain) is from a study of identical twins. Every sampled donor was Caucasian and healthy. MiXCR, applied by TCRdb to the 5' RACE reads, yields one record per CDR3 protein. The sample shows 500,000 or so distinct CDR3 sequences, roughly an eighth of them seen only once. The CDR3 runs 14 residues. Germline values: CDR1 MNHNS, CDR2 SASEGT. V lost 4 bases and J 5 bases, leaving 12 bases between the germline ends. This same sample was also part of a study on yellow fever vaccine responses in identical twins. That work contributes: Reported findings indicate that twins' vaccine T cell responses seemed partially convergent, partially personalized.

This clonotype was obtained from a woman under 30 in good health. The chain recombines TRBV6-1 with TRBJ1-5, with D perhaps TRBD1 (5 bases). Sequencing was done on a sample of CD4+ T cells sorted from blood. The CDR3 protein is CASSAAGSYQPQHF. DNA of the CDR3: TGTGCCAGCAGTGCCGCAGGGTCTTATCAGCCCCAGCATTTT.